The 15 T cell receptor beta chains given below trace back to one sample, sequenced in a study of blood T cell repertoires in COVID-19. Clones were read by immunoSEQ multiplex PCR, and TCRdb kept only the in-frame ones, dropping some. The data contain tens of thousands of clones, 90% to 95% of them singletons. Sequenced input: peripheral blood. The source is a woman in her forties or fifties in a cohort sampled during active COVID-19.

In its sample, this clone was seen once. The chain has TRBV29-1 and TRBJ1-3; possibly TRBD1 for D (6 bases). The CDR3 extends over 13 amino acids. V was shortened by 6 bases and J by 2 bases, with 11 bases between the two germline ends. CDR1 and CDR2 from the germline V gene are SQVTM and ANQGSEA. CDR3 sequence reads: CSVIPGAGNTIYF. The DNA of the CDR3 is TGCAGCGTAATCCCAGGGGCTGGAAACACCATATATTTT.

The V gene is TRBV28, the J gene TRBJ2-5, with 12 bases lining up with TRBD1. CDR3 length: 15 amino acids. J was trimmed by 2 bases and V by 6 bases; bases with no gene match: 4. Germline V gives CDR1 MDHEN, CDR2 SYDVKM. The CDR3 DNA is TGTGCCAGCAGCTTGGGACAGGGGGCTCAAGAGACCCAGTACTTC. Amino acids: CASSLGQGAQETQYF.

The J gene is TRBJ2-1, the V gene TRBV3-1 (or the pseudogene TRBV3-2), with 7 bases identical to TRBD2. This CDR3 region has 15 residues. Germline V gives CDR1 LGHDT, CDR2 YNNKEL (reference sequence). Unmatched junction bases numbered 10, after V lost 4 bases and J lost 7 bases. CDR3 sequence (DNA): TGTGCCAGCAGCCTCCACGGGGGGTGGGGAAATGAGCAGTTCTTC. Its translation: CASSLHGGWGNEQFF.

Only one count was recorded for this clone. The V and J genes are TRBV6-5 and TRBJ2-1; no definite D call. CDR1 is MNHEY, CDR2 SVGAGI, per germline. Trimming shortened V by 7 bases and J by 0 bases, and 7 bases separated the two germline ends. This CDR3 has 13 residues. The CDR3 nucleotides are TGTGCCAGCAATCCGAGCTCCTACAATGAGCAGTTCTTC. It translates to CASNPSSYNEQFF.

CDR3: CASSRRTGITNTEAFF. The DNA for the CDR3 is TGCGCCAGCAGCCGGAGGACCGGAATAACGAACACTGAAGCTTTCTTT. This rearrangement joins TRBV4-1 to TRBJ1-1; D is uncertain. Germline V gene sequence: CDR1 MGHRA, CDR2 YSYEKL. Trimming took off 4 bases at V and 1 base at J, with 16 bases between the two ends. The CDR3 contains 16 residues.

In DNA form, the CDR3 reads TGTGCCGCCCAAGGGAGCAAATACGAGCAGTACTTC. It specifies CAAQGSKYEQYF. The chain links TRBV6-5 to TRBJ2-7; possibly TRBD2 for D (5 bases). The germline V gene encodes CDR1 MNHEY and CDR2 SVGAGI. Trimming stripped 11 bases from V and 4 bases from J, with 15 bases between. This CDR3 spans 12 amino acids.

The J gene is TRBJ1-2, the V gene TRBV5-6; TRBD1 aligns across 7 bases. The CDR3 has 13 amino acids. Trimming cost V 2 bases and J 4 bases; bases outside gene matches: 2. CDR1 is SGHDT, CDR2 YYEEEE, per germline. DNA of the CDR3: TGTGCCAGCAGCTTTAGGACAGGCTATGGCTACACCTTC. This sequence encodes CASSFRTGYGYTF.

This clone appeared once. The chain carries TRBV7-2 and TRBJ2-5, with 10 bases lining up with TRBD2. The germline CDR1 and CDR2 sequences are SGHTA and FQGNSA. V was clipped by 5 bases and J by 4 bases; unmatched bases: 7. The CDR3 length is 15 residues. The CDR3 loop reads CASSGLAELVETQYF. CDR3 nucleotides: TGTGCCAGCAGCGGACTAGCGGAGCTGGTAGAGACCCAGTACTTC.

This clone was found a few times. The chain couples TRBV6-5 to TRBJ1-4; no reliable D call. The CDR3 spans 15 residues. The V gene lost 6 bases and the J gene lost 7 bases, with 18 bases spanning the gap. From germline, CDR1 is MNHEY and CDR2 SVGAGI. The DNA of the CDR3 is TGTGCCAGCAGCGACTCCGGAGGGAGGGCTGAAAAACTGTTTTTT. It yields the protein CASSDSGGRAEKLFF.

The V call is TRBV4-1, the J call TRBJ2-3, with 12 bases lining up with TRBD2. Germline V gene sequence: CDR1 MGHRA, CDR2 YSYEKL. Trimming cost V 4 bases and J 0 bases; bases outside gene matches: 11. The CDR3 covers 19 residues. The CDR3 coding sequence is TGCGCCAGCAGCCGATACACGCCCGGACTAGCGGGGAGCACAGATACGCAGTATTTT. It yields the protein CASSRYTPGLAGSTDTQYF.

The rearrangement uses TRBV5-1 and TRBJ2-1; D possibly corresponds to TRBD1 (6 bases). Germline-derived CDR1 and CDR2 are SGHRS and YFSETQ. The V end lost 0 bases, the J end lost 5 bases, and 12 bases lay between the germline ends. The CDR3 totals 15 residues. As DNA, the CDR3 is TGCGCCAGCAGCTTGGACCCCGCAGGGGACAATGAGCAGTTCTTC. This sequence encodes CASSLDPAGDNEQFF.

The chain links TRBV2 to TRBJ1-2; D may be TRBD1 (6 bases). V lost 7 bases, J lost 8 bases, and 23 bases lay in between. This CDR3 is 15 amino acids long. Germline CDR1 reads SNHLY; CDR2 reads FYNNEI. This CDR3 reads CASTPTGGGLAGYTF. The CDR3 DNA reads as TGTGCCAGCACTCCAACTGGGGGGGGCCTGGCGGGCTACACCTTC.

The CDR3 sequence: CASSLRGPRDEQFF. The CDR3, as DNA: TGTGCCAGCAGCTTACGAGGGCCTAGGGATGAGCAGTTCTTC. The chain has TRBV7-8 and TRBJ2-1; maybe TRBD2 (5 bases). Germline CDR1 reads SGHVS; CDR2 reads FQNEAQ. The CDR3 has 14 amino acids. Trimming left V 2 bases short and J 8 bases short, with 13 bases between.

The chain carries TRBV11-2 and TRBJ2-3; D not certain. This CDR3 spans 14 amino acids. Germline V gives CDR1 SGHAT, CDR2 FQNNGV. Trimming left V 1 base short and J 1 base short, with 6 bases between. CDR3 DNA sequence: TGTGCCAGCAGCTTAGGAGGTGGCACAGATACGCAGTATTTT. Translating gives CASSLGGGTDTQYF. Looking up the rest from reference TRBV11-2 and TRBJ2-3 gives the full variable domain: EAGVAQSPRYKIIEKRQSVAFWCNPISGHATLYWYQQILGQGPKLLIQFQNNGVVDDSQLPKDRFSAERLKGVDSTLKIQPAKLEDSAVYLCASSLGGGTDTQYFGPGTRLTVL.

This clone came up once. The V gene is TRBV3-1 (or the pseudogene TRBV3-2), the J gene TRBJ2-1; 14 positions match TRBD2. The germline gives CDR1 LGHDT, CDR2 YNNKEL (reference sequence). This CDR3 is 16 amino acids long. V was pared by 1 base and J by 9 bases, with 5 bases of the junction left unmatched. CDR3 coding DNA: TGTGCCAGCAGCCAAGGGGGACTAGCGGGAGTAGGTGAGCAGTTCTTC. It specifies CASSQGGLAGVGEQFF.